Reported below is one T cell receptor (beta chain). This clonotype was observed a handful of times. Its antigen is currently not known. Base qualities were left out, and no much larger clone turns up one base away. This specimen comes from a study of T-cell memory formation after mild COVID-19 (dated by TCRdb to the early 2020s). Turning to the overall study: Most TCR sequence clusters were specific to one of the two donors. Longitudinal TCRalpha and TCRbeta repertoire sequencing tracked T-cell clones expanding and contracting after mild COVID-19 in two donors. The cohort was made up of two young adult volunteers, one female and one male, who were previously healthy. The paper as a whole reports these results and caveats: Clones contracting from day 15 to 85 had balanced CD4/CD8 phenotypes, while a second wave expanding from day 15 to 37 was biased towards CD4+. Contracting CD4+ clones appeared mostly in the CM and EM memory subsets, whereas CD8+ clones were enriched in EMRA. Some responding clones were detected in pre-infection memory, which suggested that pre-existing cross-reactive memory T cells had joined the SARS-CoV-2 response. The study included only a couple of mild cases, and larger cohorts that include severe cases with pre-infection samples were judged to be necessary. SARS-CoV-2 specificity was not confirmed for the second-wave clones peaking on day 37.

Ficoll-Paque density gradient centrifugation was used to isolate PBMCs. Spanning cysteine to phenylalanine, the CDR3 consists of 14 amino acids. Left in the record is the CDR3 DNA by itself, 42 bases read in frame from the first base. V lost 1 base and J lost 1 base; the stretch between them is 9 bases long. Reading the germline V gene gives CDR1 SGHRS and CDR2 YFSETQ. TCRdb names Illumina NovaSeq 6000 as the instrument used. cDNA libraries for TCRalpha and TCRbeta were prepared by 5'RACE using constant-segment primers, with sample barcodes and unique molecular identifiers added. Trizol reagent was used to extract RNA from every sample. Libraries were amplified in two PCR steps, with a second sample barcode and Illumina TruSeq adapters added in the second step. The libraries were sequenced on an Illumina NovaSeq using 2 x 150 bp paired-end reads. As for the authors' bioinformatics: Demultiplexing of reads and collapsing into UMI-guided consensus sequences were performed with migec v1.2.7. Using mixcr v2.1.11, the UMI consensuses were aligned to TRA and TRB V and J templates and assembled into clonotypes. A clonotype was counted as expanded or contracted only if both edgeR and NoisET called the change significant, with noise models trained on biological replicates. For edgeR calls, a false discovery rate-adjusted p below 0.01 and a log2 fold-change threshold of 1 were applied. As an exploratory analysis of dynamics, max-normalized trajectories of the 1000 most abundant clonotypes were examined by PCA with hierarchical clustering. Each responding clone was given a CD4 or CD8 phenotype based on the CD4+ and CD8+ repertoires, which had been sequenced separately. TCRdb cleaned the public reads at Q25 with fastp, built clones with MiXCR and kept in-frame beta chains. Each entry is one CDR3 protein sequence, shown with its most common DNA and genes. V and J calls and clone size were set by TCRdb, not the authors. The sample table records 140,000 to 150,000 distinct CDR3 sequences; about 19% of these occur just once. The ten top clones hold 2% to 2.5% of the sample.

The sequence was collected from an adult woman who had mild COVID-19 (a few samples of this study predate the infection). The sample titles of this study are shuffled in the database, so cell type and time point are left out; the donor was told from shared clones. The sample consisted of PBMCs or a T cell subset sorted from them (not recorded which). This sequence uses TRBV5-1 and TRBJ2-7; the D segment could be TRBD2, given 6 matching bases. CDR3 loop: CASSLTGESYEQYF. The DNA sequence is given as TGCGCCAGCAGCTTGACGGGGGAATCCTACGAGCAGTACTTC.